One sample yielded the 9 T cell receptor beta chains listed below, sequenced in a study of blood T cells in healthy people across ages. Then a second PCR, running roughly 7 to 12 cycles, was carried out with a sample-barcoded 5' primer and a J-beta primer mix. Using its own MiXCR run on the 5' RACE reads, TCRdb lists one record per CDR3 protein. The sample records around 690,000 distinct CDR3 sequences, approximately 50% being singletons. Source material: blood. The receptors shown here come from a man in his 60s in good health.

V usage is TRBV20-1 and J usage is TRBJ2-7; maybe TRBD2 (6 bases). Trimming took off 3 bases at V and 2 bases at J, with 11 bases between the two ends. This CDR3 is built from 13 residues. In germline, CDR1 is DFQATT, CDR2 SNEGSKA (reference sequence). CDR3 bases: TGCAGTGCTAGCGGGGGATTACCCTACGAGCAGTACTTC. Its protein is CSASGGLPYEQYF.

The rearrangement links TRBV7-9 to TRBJ1-6, with D possibly TRBD1 on 5 matching bases. Germline V lookup: CDR1 SEHNR, CDR2 FQNEAQ (reference sequence). Trimming removed 3 bases from V and 9 bases from J, with 12 bases in between. CDR3 length: 14 amino acids. CDR3 in amino acids: CASSFGGVGSPLHF. CDR3 coding DNA: TGTGCCAGCAGCTTTGGAGGGGTAGGTTCACCCCTCCACTTT.

The chain joins TRBV4-1 to TRBJ2-7; 7 bases align to TRBD1. After removal of 2 bases from V and 2 bases from J, the junction contained 6 bases not matched to a gene. The CDR3 has 15 residues. Germline CDR1 and CDR2: MGHRA and YSYEKL. The CDR3 nucleotides read TGCGCCAGCAGCCAAACGACAGGGATCACCTACGAGCAGTACTTC. This gives the protein CASSQTTGITYEQYF.

The CDR3 loop is CASSFRGGGMKYF. The CDR3 DNA follows: TGTGCCAGCAGTTTCCGTGGCGGGGGGATGAAGTATTTT. The chain combines TRBV12-3 or TRBV12-4 with TRBJ2-3; 8 positions agree with TRBD2. There are 13 residues in the CDR3. The J segment lost 13 bases and the V segment lost 3 bases, leaving 9 bases of the junction unmatched.

This sequence joins TRBV28 and TRBJ2-5; D possibly matches TRBD1 or TRBD2 (6 bases each). The V gene's germline CDR1 is MDHEN and CDR2 SYDVKM. CDR3 length: 14 residues. Trimming shortened V by 5 bases and J by 4 bases, and 14 bases separated the two germline ends. CDR3 sequence: CASSPGDSRETQYF. For the CDR3, the DNA is TGTGCCAGCAGTCCAGGGGACTCGCGAGAGACCCAGTACTTC.

CDR3 coding DNA: TGCAGTGCTGAACAGGGGGCCTTTAACTATGGCTACACCTTC. Translated, it gives CSAEQGAFNYGYTF. The rearrangement joins TRBV20-1 to TRBJ1-2, with 9 positions matching TRBD1. After removal of 5 bases from V and 1 base from J, the junction contained 5 bases not matched to a gene. This CDR3 spans 14 amino acids. CDR1 and CDR2 from the germline V gene are DFQATT and SNEGSKA (reference sequence).

The CDR3 sequence is CASSSSGARLSYNEQFF. CDR3 in DNA: TGTGCCAGCAGCTCTAGCGGGGCCCGTCTATCCTACAATGAGCAGTTCTTC. V is TRBV5-4 and J is TRBJ2-1; the match to TRBD2 covers 9 bases. Germline V lookup: CDR1 SGHNT, CDR2 YYREEE (reference sequence). V was clipped by 3 bases and J by 1 base; unmatched bases: 8. The CDR3 spans 17 residues.

DNA for the CDR3: TGTGCCAGCACGCAGGGCCTGGATGAGCAGTTCTTC. Residues: CASTQGLDEQFF. The chain combines TRBV7-9 with TRBJ2-1; tentative D call: TRBD1 (5 bases). Germline CDR1 and CDR2: SEHNR and FQNEAQ (reference sequence). V was clipped by 7 bases and J by 8 bases, with 12 bases between them. CDR3 length: 12 residues.

The rearrangement uses TRBV10-3 and TRBJ1-4; D remains ambiguous. The CDR3 is 15 amino acids. V lost 4 bases to trimming and J lost 0 bases, with 9 bases between them. Per the germline V gene, CDR1 is ENHRY and CDR2 is SYGVKD. CDR3 region: CAISGGVATNEKLFF. The DNA of the CDR3 is TGTGCCATCAGTGGTGGAGTTGCAACTAATGAAAAACTGTTTTTT.